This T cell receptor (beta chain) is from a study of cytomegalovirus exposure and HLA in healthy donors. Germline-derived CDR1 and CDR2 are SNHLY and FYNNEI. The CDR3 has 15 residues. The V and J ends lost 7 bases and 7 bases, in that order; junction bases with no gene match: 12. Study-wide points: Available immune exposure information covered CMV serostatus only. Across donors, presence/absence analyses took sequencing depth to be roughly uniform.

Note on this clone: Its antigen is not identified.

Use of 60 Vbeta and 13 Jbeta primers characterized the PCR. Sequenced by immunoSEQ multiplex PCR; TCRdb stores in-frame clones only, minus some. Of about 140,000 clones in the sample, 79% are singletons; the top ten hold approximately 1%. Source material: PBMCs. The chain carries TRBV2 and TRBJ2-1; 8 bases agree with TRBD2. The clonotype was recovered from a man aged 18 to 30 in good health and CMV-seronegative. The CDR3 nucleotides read TGTGCCAGCAAGGCCGAGACTAGCGTTTTGAATGAGCAGTTCTTC. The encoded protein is CASKAETSVLNEQFF. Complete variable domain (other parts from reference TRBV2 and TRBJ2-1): EPEVTQTPSHQVTQMGQEVILRCVPISNHLYFYWYRQILGQKVEFLVSFYNNEISEKSEIFDDQFSVERPDGSNFTLKIRSTKLEDSAMYFCASKAETSVLNEQFFGPGTRLTVL.